This record concerns one T cell receptor beta chain sequence. Its antigen is undetermined. The record originates from a study of post-analysis software for immune sequencing data. Study results and caveats: Same-batch samples co-clustered strongly by F measure. TRBV5-6, TRBV5-1 and TRBV20-1 belonged to a set of a handful of TRBV segments that were more frequent in patients than controls.

Unique molecular identifiers were built into the TCR beta cDNA libraries. One entry per CDR3 protein results from TCRdb running MiXCR on the PCR reads. In the table there are over 700,000 distinct CDR3 sequences, 25% to 30% of which are singletons. This CDR3 has 15 amino acids. Trimming removed 6 bases from V and 6 bases from J; junction bases left unmatched: 8. The rearrangement joins TRBV12-3 or TRBV12-4 to TRBJ2-1; 10 bases are a match to TRBD2. This TCR came from a girl between 5 and 17 years old with multiple sclerosis. Material for sequencing was blood. CDR3 DNA: TGTGCCAGCAGACCCGGGACTAGCGCATCCAATGAGCAGTTCTTC. Residues: CASRPGTSASNEQFF.